What follows are 7 T cell receptor beta chains derived from one specimen sequenced in a study of shared clonotypes between healthy human individuals (dated by TCRdb to about 2020). Libraries were built with the immunoSEQ multiplex PCR assay. TCRdb re-hosts the immuneACCESS table, in-frame sequences only. Its copies lack some clones; in the studies checked, an unresolved V gene accounts for under half of them, and the cause for the rest is not known. The sample has 100,000 or so clones on record, about 45% of them singletons. The top ten clones comprise roughly 16% of the sample. The source material was PBMCs. The receptors were sampled from a woman aged 40 to 49 in good health. Some clones in this sample may be carry-over from other donors' samples.

A word on this clone: This may stem from a read error, because a much larger clone lies one nucleotide away. This chain uses TRBV15 with TRBJ2-7, with D hard to call. Germline CDR1 reads LNHNV; CDR2 reads YYDKDF (reference sequence). V was pared by 8 bases and J by 5 bases, with 16 bases between. This CDR3 is built from 13 residues. CDR3 DNA: TGTGCCACCCAACGGGTGGGCCGGCACGAGCAGTACTTC. It translates to CATQRVGRHEQYF.

This clone was seen more than once but under ten times. This chain joins TRBV29-1 and TRBJ2-1, with a tentative D call TRBD2 (6 bases). Germline CDR1 is SQVTM and CDR2 is ANQGSEA. Trimming removed 4 bases from V and 2 bases from J, with 15 bases in between. The length of the CDR3 is 15 residues. CDR3 region: CSVAASAMTYNEQFF. The CDR3 coding sequence is TGCAGCGTTGCTGCTAGCGCCATGACCTACAATGAGCAGTTCTTC.

The CDR3: CASSQGSTPYEQYF. CDR3 DNA: TGTGCCAGCAGCCAAGGAAGCACCCCCTACGAGCAGTACTTC. J is TRBJ2-7 and V is TRBV11-2; no clear D. V lost 5 bases to trimming and J lost 2 bases, with 13 bases between them. Per the germline V gene, CDR1 is SGHAT and CDR2 is FQNNGV. The CDR3 consists of 14 residues.

The gene calls are TRBV2 and TRBJ1-2; no reliable D call. CDR1 and CDR2 from the germline V gene are SNHLY and FYNNEI. The CDR3 is made up of 13 amino acids. Trimming removed 3 bases at V and 4 bases at J, with 9 bases between. The CDR3 DNA reads TGTGCCAGCAGTGACAGTATACCCTATGGCTACACCTTC. Translated: CASSDSIPYGYTF.

The sample holds a few counts of this clone. The V gene is TRBV6-1, the J gene TRBJ2-1; D perhaps matches TRBD1 (6 bases). This CDR3 spans 15 amino acids. Germline CDR1 is MNHNS and CDR2 is SASEGT. V shed 8 bases and J shed 0 bases, with 14 bases lying between them. The CDR3 region is CASLGGWGSYNEQFF. DNA of the CDR3: TGTGCCAGCCTAGGGGGTTGGGGCTCCTACAATGAGCAGTTCTTC.

This clone was recorded only once. Given a much more abundant clone one base away, this may be a read error. This same CDR3 is encoded by further DNA sequences in the sample. V is TRBV28 and J is TRBJ1-5; TRBD1 matches at 7 bases. This CDR3 contains 14 residues. The germline V gene encodes CDR1 MDHEN and CDR2 SYDVKM. V was clipped by 8 bases and J by 5 bases; unmatched bases: 9. The DNA of the CDR3 is TGTGCCAGCCTTAAAACCCAGGGGGATCAGCCCCAGCATTTT. It codes for CASLKTQGDQPQHF.

The genes are TRBV9 and TRBJ2-7; D is undetermined. The germline V gene has CDR1 SGDLS and CDR2 YYNGEE. V lost 4 bases and J lost 6, with 11 bases in between. The CDR3 is 12 amino acids. In DNA, the CDR3 is TGTGCCAGCAGCATAGGACCGGGCGAGCAGTACTTC. Protein: CASSIGPGEQYF.